The clone carrying this T cell receptor (beta chain) was seen a handful of times. Sequencing used immunoSEQ multiplex PCR; TCRdb keeps in-frame clones, though not all of them. Of roughly 20,000 clones listed, 85% to 90% were seen once; the top ten hold 15% to 20%. The data are from a study of OX40 agonist ivuxolimab in advanced cancers. Looking at the study overall: Patients took ivuxolimab, an agonistic anti-OX40 (CD134) antibody.

This CDR3 comprises 12 residues. CDR1 is GTSNPN and CDR2 is SVGIG in the germline V gene (reference sequence). With 4 bases removed from V and 9 bases from J, the gap between germline ends came to 15 bases. Sampling of blood occurred at baseline, cycle 4 day 1, and cycle 7 day 1. The TCR was taken from an adult with an advanced solid tumor such as melanoma, head and neck, liver or kidney cancer. The chain uses TRBV30 and TRBJ1-1, with D unclear. The sequences come from CD4+ or CD8+ T cells sorted from blood, collected in a trial of the OX40 agonist ivuxolimab. The CDR3 reads CAWIDRSGKAFF. The CDR3 DNA reads TGTGCCTGGATAGATCGTTCGGGAAAAGCTTTCTTT.